This TCR beta chain was documented in a study of blood T cell repertoires in COVID-19. TCRdb keeps only in-frame clones here, not all; method: immunoSEQ multiplex PCR. The profile shows roughly 260,000 clones, over 80% of them singletons. The CDR3 is 15 amino acids. CDR1 is SNHLY and CDR2 is FYNNEI in the germline V gene. The V gene lost 3 bases and the J gene lost 6 bases, with 17 bases spanning the gap. Those enrolled, adults aged roughly 18 to 90 years, came from fewer than 25 US areas. This chain connects TRBV2 to TRBJ1-1, with D possibly matching TRBD1 (6 bases). Sample: PBMCs or T cells enriched from blood (not recorded which). The receptor was isolated from a woman in her twenties or thirties with acute COVID-19. The CDR3 loop reads CASSDERGAGAEAFF. The CDR3 DNA reads as TGTGCCAGCAGTGACGAGCGGGGAGCAGGGGCTGAAGCTTTCTTT.